This T cell receptor (beta chain) emerged from a study of blood T cell repertoires in COVID-19. Overall study: Donors in the United States, Italy and Spain gave samples during acute or convalescent COVID-19. Nucleic acid was either cDNA or gDNA, and it came from T cells, B-cell-depleted T cells, or PBMCs.

As processed by the authors: It was from reference gene primer amplification that nucleated cell counts were estimated. Produced via immunoSEQ multiplex PCR; TCRdb's table is partial and in-frame only. The V and J calls and clone size are taken from that table; D and trimming were inferred from the DNA. The sample shows approximately 85,000 clones, nearly 90% of them seen only once. The V gene end was trimmed by 4 bases and the J gene end by 9 bases; junction bases not matched to a gene: 5. The CDR3 runs to 14 residues. Germline assignment: CDR1 SGHNT and CDR2 YYREEE (reference sequence). The rearrangement joins TRBV5-4 to TRBJ2-1; 12 nucleotides match TRBD2. Source material: peripheral blood. This receptor was identified in a woman of 80 years or more with active or convalescent COVID-19. CDR3 amino acids: CASSQGLAGSEQFF. CDR3 DNA: TGTGCCAGCAGCCAGGGACTAGCGGGCTCTGAGCAGTTCTTC.